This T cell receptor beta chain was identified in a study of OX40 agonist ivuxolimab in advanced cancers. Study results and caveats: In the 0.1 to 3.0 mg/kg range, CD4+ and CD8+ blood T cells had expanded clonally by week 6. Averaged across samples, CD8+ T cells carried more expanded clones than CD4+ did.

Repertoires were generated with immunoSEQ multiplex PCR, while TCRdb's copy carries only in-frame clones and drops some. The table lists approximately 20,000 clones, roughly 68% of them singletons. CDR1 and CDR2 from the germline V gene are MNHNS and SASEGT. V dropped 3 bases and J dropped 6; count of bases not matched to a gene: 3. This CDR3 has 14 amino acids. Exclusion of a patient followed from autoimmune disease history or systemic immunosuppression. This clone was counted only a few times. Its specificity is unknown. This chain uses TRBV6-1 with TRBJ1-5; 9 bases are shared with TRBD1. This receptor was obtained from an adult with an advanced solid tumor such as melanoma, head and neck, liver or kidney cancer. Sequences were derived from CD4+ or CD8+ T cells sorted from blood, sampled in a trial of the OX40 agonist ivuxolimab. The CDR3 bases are TGTGCCAGCAGTGATGGACAGGGGCCTCAGCCCCAGCATTTT. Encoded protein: CASSDGQGPQPQHF.